This TCR beta chain appears in the sequencing data of a study of memory CD4+ T cells and cytomegalovirus serostatus. As for the study in general: Donors were healthy Belgian adults, under ten CMV seropositive and approximately 23 seronegative.

The sort gate was single viable CD3+CD4+CD8-CD45RO+ cells for memory CD4+ T cells. Serostatus was set by detecting CMV pp150, pp28, p38, p52 IgG. After thawing, CD4+ T cells were positively selected. Trimming took 4 bases from V and 0 from J, leaving 2 bases between them. From germline, CDR1 is DFQATT and CDR2 SNEGSKA (reference sequence). The CDR3 contains 11 residues. Source study methods: Out-of-frame sequences were removed, leaving some 2 million distinct TCRbeta sequences. The protocol was immunoSEQ multiplex PCR, while the TCRdb copy is restricted to in-frame clones and leaves out a portion. That table gives V, J and clone size, and the DNA gave D and trimming. The table includes tens of thousands of clones, under 80% detected once.

The sequenced sample consisted of memory CD4+ T cells from blood. This receptor was identified in an adult in good health and CMV-seronegative. This chain joins TRBV20-1 and TRBJ2-3; D remains unclear. In DNA, the CDR3 is TGCAGTGCTACTAGCACAGATACGCAGTATTTT. It translates to CSATSTDTQYF.